This T cell receptor beta chain was identified in a study of Ad26.COV2.S vaccination and SARS-CoV-2 variants. As to treatment: some 20 received Ad26.COV2.S at low or high dose, single or two shots; about 5 received placebo; per-sample allocation not given. Sampling was done on day 63 after the first vaccine or placebo injection. The ends lost 4 bases at V and 8 bases at J; junction bases unmatched: 9. Germline assignment: CDR1 SGHTA and CDR2 FQGNSA. The CDR3 has 15 amino acids. Profiling relied on immunoSEQ multiplex PCR, and the TCRdb table lists in-frame clones only, not all of them. The sample contains hundreds of thousands of clones, approximately 86% of which appear only once.

This receptor was obtained from a person aged 18-65 years who received the Ad26.COV2.S COVID-19 vaccine or a placebo. The chain links TRBV7-2 to TRBJ2-1; 9 nucleotides line up with TRBD1. This material consisted of peripheral blood, taken in a trial of Ad26.COV2.S vaccine versus placebo. CDR3 DNA sequence: TGTGCCAGCAGCTCCCGGGACAGGGTTCTCGATGAGCAGTTCTTC. This sequence encodes CASSSRDRVLDEQFF.